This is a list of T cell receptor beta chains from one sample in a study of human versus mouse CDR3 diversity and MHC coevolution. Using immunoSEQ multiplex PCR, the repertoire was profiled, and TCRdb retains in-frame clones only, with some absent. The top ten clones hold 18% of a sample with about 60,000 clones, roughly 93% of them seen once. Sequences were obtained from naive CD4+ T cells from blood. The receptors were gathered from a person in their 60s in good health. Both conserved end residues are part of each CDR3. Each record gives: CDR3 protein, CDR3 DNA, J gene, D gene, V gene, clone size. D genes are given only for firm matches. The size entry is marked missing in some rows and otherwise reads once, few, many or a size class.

CDR3: CASSLGRRQETQYF; DNA: TGTGCCAGCAGCTTAGGGCGGAGACAAGAGACCCAGTACTTC; J: TRBJ2-5; D: .; V: TRBV11-2; size: .
CDR3: CAWTGSAQYTQYF; DNA: TGTGCCTGGACCGGGAGCGCCCAATATACGCAGTATTTT; J: TRBJ2-3; D: .; V: TRBV30; size: once
CDR3: CASSEGQGNIQYF; DNA: TGCGCCAGCAGCGAGGGACAGGGGAACATTCAGTACTTC; J: TRBJ2-4; D: TRBD1; V: TRBV5-1; size: .
CDR3: CAISESDRASGANVLTF; DNA: TGTGCCATCAGTGAGTCCGACAGGGCCTCTGGGGCCAACGTCCTGACTTTC; J: TRBJ2-6; D: TRBD1; V: TRBV10-3; size: once
CDR3: CASSGLAGWGETQYF; DNA: TGTGCCAGCAGTGGACTAGCGGGATGGGGGGAGACCCAGTACTTC; J: TRBJ2-5; D: TRBD2; V: TRBV25-1; size: .
CDR3: CASSFGLAGFSTDTQYF; DNA: TGCGCCAGCAGCTTCGGGCTAGCGGGGTTCAGCACAGATACGCAGTATTTT; J: TRBJ2-3; D: TRBD2; V: TRBV5-1; size: .
CDR3: CASKDYTRTDTQYF; DNA: TGTGCCAGCAAGGACTACACCCGCACAGATACGCAGTATTTT; J: TRBJ2-3; D: .; V: TRBV2; size: .
CDR3: CASSLAGGGGYEQYF; DNA: TGTGCCAGCAGCTTGGCCGGCGGGGGTGGGTACGAGCAGTACTTC; J: TRBJ2-7; D: TRBD2; V: TRBV5-4; size: .
CDR3: CASSTAPGQGSFGNQPQHF; DNA: TGTGCCAGCAGCACCGCGCCGGGACAGGGAAGTTTTGGCAATCAGCCCCAGCATTTT; J: TRBJ1-5; D: TRBD1; V: TRBV7-9; size: once
CDR3: CASSSQGSNQPQHF; DNA: TGTGCCAGCAGTTCACAGGGGTCCAATCAGCCCCAGCATTTT; J: TRBJ1-5; D: TRBD1; V: TRBV9; size: .
CDR3: CASLPTSGIDNEQFF; DNA: TGTGCCAGCCTACCGACTAGCGGGATTGACAATGAGCAGTTCTTC; J: TRBJ2-1; D: TRBD2; V: TRBV19; size: once
CDR3: CASSVDRGQSQYF; DNA: TGTGCCAGCAGCGTCGACAGGGGGCAGTCGCAGTACTTC; J: TRBJ2-7; D: TRBD1; V: TRBV7-9; size: .
CDR3: CASSGTGGIPNIQYF; DNA: TGTGCCAGCAGCGGAACAGGGGGCATTCCTAACATTCAGTACTTC; J: TRBJ2-4; D: TRBD1; V: TRBV9; size: .
CDR3: CSVDARGYGSGYTF; DNA: TGCAGCGTTGACGCCCGAGGGTACGGTAGTGGCTACACCTTC; J: TRBJ1-2; D: .; V: TRBV29-1; size: .
CDR3: CATSLDRGHFGYTF; DNA: TGTGCCACCAGTTTGGACAGGGGGCACTTTGGCTACACCTTC; J: TRBJ1-2; D: TRBD1; V: TRBV15; size: once
CDR3: CASSFTRGAEAFF; DNA: TGTGCCAGCAGCTTTACCAGGGGGGCTGAAGCTTTCTTT; J: TRBJ1-1; D: TRBD1; V: TRBV7-9; size: .
CDR3: CASSQGPSGISTDTQYF; DNA: TGCGCCAGCAGCCAAGGGCCTAGCGGGATCAGCACAGATACGCAGTATTTT; J: TRBJ2-3; D: TRBD2; V: TRBV4-1; size: .
CDR3: CASAPGFTDTQYF; DNA: TGTGCCAGTGCTCCGGGGTTCACAGATACGCAGTATTTT; J: TRBJ2-3; D: .; V: TRBV7-8; size: .
CDR3: CASSTRDPRNSPLHF; DNA: TGTGCCAGTAGTACTCGGGATCCACGAAATTCACCCCTCCACTTT; J: TRBJ1-6; D: .; V: TRBV19; size: .
CDR3: CSVRDRGLIYEQYF; DNA: TGCAGCGTTAGGGACAGGGGGTTAATCTACGAGCAGTACTTC; J: TRBJ2-7; D: TRBD1; V: TRBV29-1; size: .
CDR3: CASSISLAQPQHF; DNA: TGTGCCAGTAGTATATCATTAGCCCAGCCCCAGCATTTT; J: TRBJ1-5; D: .; V: TRBV19; size: .
CDR3: CASSPGQGYSPLHF; DNA: TGCGCCAGCAGCCCGGGACAGGGTTACTCACCCCTCCACTTT; J: TRBJ1-6; D: TRBD1; V: TRBV5-1; size: .
CDR3: CASTQIPGEGAEAFF; DNA: TGCGCCAGCACCCAGATTCCAGGGGAGGGGGCTGAAGCTTTCTTT; J: TRBJ1-1; D: .; V: TRBV5-1; size: .
CDR3: CASSFVLAVLYF; DNA: TGTGCCAGCAGTTTTGTTCTAGCGGTCCTGTATTTC; J: TRBJ2-7; D: TRBD2; V: TRBV28; size: .
CDR3: CASTAREKLFF; DNA: TGTGCCTCAACGGCTAGGGAAAAACTGTTTTTT; J: TRBJ1-4; D: .; V: TRBV30; size: .
CDR3: CASSLVPDGTEAFF; DNA: TGTGCCAGCAGCTTAGTCCCAGATGGCACTGAAGCTTTCTTT; J: TRBJ1-1; D: .; V: TRBV7-2; size: .
CDR3: CASSLEAGLYGYTF; DNA: TGTGCCAGCAGCTTAGAGGCAGGCCTCTATGGCTACACCTTC; J: TRBJ1-2; D: .; V: TRBV7-9; size: .
CDR3: CATSRGLQGAPYGYTF; DNA: TGTGCCACCAGCAGGGGACTCCAGGGGGCGCCCTATGGCTACACCTTC; J: TRBJ1-2; D: TRBD1; V: TRBV15; size: .
CDR3: CASLPLMMGQYF; DNA: TGTGCCAGCCTCCCATTAATGATGGGCCAGTATTTT; J: TRBJ2-3; D: .; V: TRBV7-9; size: .
CDR3: CASSLTGNTEAFF; DNA: TGTGCCAGCAGCTTAACAGGGAACACTGAAGCTTTCTTT; J: TRBJ1-1; D: .; V: TRBV7-9; size: .
CDR3: CASSLEQGNGYTF; DNA: TGCGCCAGCAGCTTGGAACAGGGAAATGGCTACACCTTC; J: TRBJ1-2; D: .; V: TRBV5-1; size: .
CDR3: CASSPAGKGQNSPLHF; DNA: TGTGCCAGCAGCCCAGCTGGTAAGGGGCAAAATTCACCCCTCCACTTT; J: TRBJ1-6; D: .; V: TRBV5-4; size: .
CDR3: CASSLETRGYGYTF; DNA: TGTGCCAGCAGCTTGGAAACGAGAGGCTATGGCTACACCTTC; J: TRBJ1-2; D: .; V: TRBV5-4; size: .
CDR3: CASNGGRTTDTQYF; DNA: TGTGCCAGCAATGGCGGGAGGACCACAGATACGCAGTATTTT; J: TRBJ2-3; D: TRBD2; V: TRBV5-8; size: .
CDR3: CASSPGLAELYEQYF; DNA: TGTGCCAGCAGCCCTGGACTAGCGGAGCTGTACGAGCAGTACTTC; J: TRBJ2-7; D: TRBD2; V: TRBV5-4; size: once
CDR3: CASSSQGQSYEQYF; DNA: TGTGCCAGCAGTTCCCAGGGACAGTCGTACGAGCAGTACTTC; J: TRBJ2-7; D: TRBD1; V: TRBV6-6; size: .
CDR3: CASNIGQGARANEKLFF; DNA: TGTGCCAGTAACATCGGACAGGGGGCTAGGGCTAATGAAAAACTGTTTTTT; J: TRBJ1-4; D: TRBD1; V: TRBV19; size: .
CDR3: CAWSVEGEQYF; DNA: TGTGCCTGGAGTGTAGAGGGCGAGCAGTACTTC; J: TRBJ2-7; D: .; V: TRBV30; size: .
CDR3: CASSLGGDRPNYGYTF; DNA: TGTGCCAGCAGCTTGGGCGGGGACAGGCCTAACTATGGCTACACCTTC; J: TRBJ1-2; D: TRBD1; V: TRBV5-4; size: .
CDR3: CASSVIRDSSGNTIYF; DNA: TGTGCCAGTAGTGTAATCCGGGACAGCTCTGGAAACACCATATATTTT; J: TRBJ1-3; D: TRBD1; V: TRBV19; size: .
CDR3: CASSDLTGDNEQFF; DNA: TGTGCCAGCAGCGACCTAACAGGGGACAATGAGCAGTTCTTC; J: TRBJ2-1; D: TRBD1; V: TRBV9; size: .
CDR3: CATSTGGIARYGYTF; DNA: TGTGCCACCAGCACAGGAGGGATTGCTAGGTATGGCTACACCTTC; J: TRBJ1-2; D: .; V: TRBV15; size: .
CDR3: CASSLDIVTLYEQYF; DNA: TGTGCCAGCAGCTTAGATATCGTGACACTCTACGAGCAGTACTTC; J: TRBJ2-7; D: .; V: TRBV11-2; size: .
CDR3: CASSEDTPWGYTF; DNA: TGTGCCAGCAGTGAGGACACCCCTTGGGGCTACACCTTC; J: TRBJ1-2; D: .; V: TRBV28; size: .
CDR3: CASSSEGRGGANVLTF; DNA: TGTGCCAGTAGTTCTGAGGGCCGAGGTGGGGCCAACGTCCTGACTTTC; J: TRBJ2-6; D: .; V: TRBV19; size: .
CDR3: CASSDDRERKAFF; DNA: TGTGCCAGCAGTGATGACAGGGAGAGGAAGGCTTTCTTT; J: TRBJ1-1; D: TRBD1; V: TRBV6-6; size: .
CDR3: CASSVGSSSYNSPLHF; DNA: TGTGCCAGCAGCGTAGGGTCGAGCTCCTATAATTCACCCCTCCACTTT; J: TRBJ1-6; D: .; V: TRBV9; size: .
CDR3: CASSDAGINEKLFF; DNA: TGTGCCAGCAGTGACGCAGGGATTAATGAAAAACTGTTTTTT; J: TRBJ1-4; D: .; V: TRBV2; size: .
CDR3: CASSLGGLSGNTIYF; DNA: TGTGCCAGCAGCTTGGGGGGGCTTTCTGGAAACACCATATATTTT; J: TRBJ1-3; D: .; V: TRBV7-6; size: .
CDR3: CASLAAGWTEAFF; DNA: TGTGCCAGCCTGGCCGCGGGGTGGACTGAAGCTTTCTTT; J: TRBJ1-1; D: .; V: TRBV19; size: .
CDR3: CASSPSQGESEQYF; DNA: TGTGCCAGCTCACCCTCCCAGGGTGAGTCCGAGCAGTACTTC; J: TRBJ2-7; D: .; V: TRBV18; size: .
CDR3: CASSEGLAVAEQYF; DNA: TGCGCCAGCAGCGAGGGACTAGCGGTAGCAGAGCAGTACTTC; J: TRBJ2-7; D: TRBD2; V: TRBV5-1; size: .
CDR3: CASSAAGTGTHEQYF; DNA: TGTGCCAGCAGCGCAGCCGGGACAGGGACCCACGAGCAGTACTTC; J: TRBJ2-7; D: TRBD1; V: TRBV9; size: .
CDR3: CASSYSDGTVNGYTF; DNA: TGTGCCAGCAGTTACTCTGATGGGACAGTAAATGGCTACACCTTC; J: TRBJ1-2; D: TRBD1; V: TRBV6-6; size: .
CDR3: CASSPAGRSAFF; DNA: TGTGCCAGCAGCCCAGCGGGGAGGTCGGCTTTCTTT; J: TRBJ1-1; D: .; V: TRBV14; size: .
CDR3: CASSLEGFAETQYF; DNA: TGCGCCAGCAGCTTGGAGGGGTTTGCGGAGACCCAGTACTTC; J: TRBJ2-5; D: .; V: TRBV5-1; size: .
CDR3: CASILRPGVGEKLFF; DNA: TGTGCCAGCATCTTGAGGCCAGGGGTAGGGGAAAAACTGTTTTTT; J: TRBJ1-4; D: .; V: TRBV27; size: .
CDR3: CASRGDVLLGYGYTF; DNA: TGTGCCAGTCGCGGAGACGTTCTTTTAGGTTATGGCTACACCTTC; J: TRBJ1-2; D: .; V: TRBV19; size: .
CDR3: CASSREGGSGNTIYF; DNA: TGTGCCAGCAGCCGGGAGGGGGGCTCTGGAAACACCATATATTTT; J: TRBJ1-3; D: .; V: TRBV7-3; size: few